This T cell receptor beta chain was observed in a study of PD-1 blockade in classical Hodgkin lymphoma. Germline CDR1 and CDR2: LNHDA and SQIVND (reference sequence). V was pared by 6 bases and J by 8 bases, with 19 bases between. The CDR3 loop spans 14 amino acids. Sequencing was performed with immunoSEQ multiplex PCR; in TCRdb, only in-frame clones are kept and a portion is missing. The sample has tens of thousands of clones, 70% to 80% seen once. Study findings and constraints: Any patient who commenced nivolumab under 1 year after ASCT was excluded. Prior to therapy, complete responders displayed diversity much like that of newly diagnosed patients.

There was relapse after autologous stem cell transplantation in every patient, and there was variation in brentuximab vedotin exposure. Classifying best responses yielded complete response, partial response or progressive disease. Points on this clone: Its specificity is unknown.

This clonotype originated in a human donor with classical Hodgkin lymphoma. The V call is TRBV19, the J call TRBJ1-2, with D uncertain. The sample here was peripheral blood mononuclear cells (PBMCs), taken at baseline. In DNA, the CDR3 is TGTGCCAGTAGATGGGGAATCTCAGGCTACGGCTACACCTTC. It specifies CASRWGISGYGYTF.